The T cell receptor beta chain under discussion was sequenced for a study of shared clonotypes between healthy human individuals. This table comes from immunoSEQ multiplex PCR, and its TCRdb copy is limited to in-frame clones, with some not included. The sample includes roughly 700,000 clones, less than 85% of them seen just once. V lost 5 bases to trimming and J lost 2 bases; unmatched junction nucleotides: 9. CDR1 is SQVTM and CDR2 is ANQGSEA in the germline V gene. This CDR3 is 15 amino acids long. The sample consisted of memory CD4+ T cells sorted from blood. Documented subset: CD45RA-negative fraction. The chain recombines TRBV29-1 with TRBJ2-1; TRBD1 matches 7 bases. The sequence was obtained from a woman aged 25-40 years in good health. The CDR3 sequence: CSVPLGGGAYNEQFF. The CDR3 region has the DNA TGCAGCGTTCCCCTAGGGGGCGGAGCCTACAATGAGCAGTTCTTC.